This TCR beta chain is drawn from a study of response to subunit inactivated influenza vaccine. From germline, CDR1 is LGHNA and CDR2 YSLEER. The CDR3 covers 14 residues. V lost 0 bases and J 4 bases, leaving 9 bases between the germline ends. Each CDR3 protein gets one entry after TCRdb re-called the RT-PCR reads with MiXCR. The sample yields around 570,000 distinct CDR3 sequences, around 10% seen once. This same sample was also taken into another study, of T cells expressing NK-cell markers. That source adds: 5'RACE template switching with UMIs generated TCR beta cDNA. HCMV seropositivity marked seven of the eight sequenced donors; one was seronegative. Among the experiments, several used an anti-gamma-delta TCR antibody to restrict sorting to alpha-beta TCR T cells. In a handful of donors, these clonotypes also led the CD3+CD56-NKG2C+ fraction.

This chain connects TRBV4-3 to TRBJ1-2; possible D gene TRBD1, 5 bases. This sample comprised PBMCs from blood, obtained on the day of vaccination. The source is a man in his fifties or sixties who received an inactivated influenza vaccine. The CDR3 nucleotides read TGCGCCAGCAGCCAAGACAGGGAAGCCTATGGCTACACCTTC. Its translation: CASSQDREAYGYTF.